These 28 T cell receptor beta chains share one sample of origin, sequenced in a study of blood T cell repertoires in COVID-19. Generated by immunoSEQ multiplex PCR, the TCRdb table keeps only in-frame clones and is missing some. The table includes 180,000 or so clones, over 75% detected once. Sequencing was performed on peripheral blood. The receptors derive from an elderly woman with acute or convalescent COVID-19.

The V and J genes are TRBV4-1 and TRBJ1-2, with 9 bases aligning to TRBD1. This CDR3 has 15 amino acids. Per germline, CDR1 MGHRA and CDR2 YSYEKL. V lost 3 bases, J lost 12 bases, and 14 bases stayed unmatched. The CDR3 nucleotides are TGCGCCAGCAGCCAGCCGGGACAGGGTGCGGTTGGAGACACCTTC. It specifies CASSQPGQGAVGDTF.

The rearrangement joins TRBV4-2 to TRBJ1-1; 8 positions match TRBD1. The CDR3 spans 15 residues. The germline V gene has CDR1 LGHNA and CDR2 YNFKEQ. With V trimmed by 4 bases and J by 1 base, 5 bases remained unmatched. The CDR3 sequence: CASSPGTGSNTEAFF. Written as DNA, the CDR3 is TGTGCCAGCAGCCCGGGGACAGGTTCGAACACTGAAGCTTTCTTT.

The chain has TRBV5-1 and TRBJ2-1; TRBD2 is a possible D gene (6 bases). This CDR3 has 16 amino acids. CDR1 and CDR2 (germline): SGHRS, YFSETQ. V was cut by 1 base and J by 0 bases, with 11 bases left in between. DNA of the CDR3: TGCGCCAGCAGCTTGCCAGGACTAAGCTCCTACAATGAGCAGTTCTTC. This translates into CASSLPGLSSYNEQFF.

This chain links TRBV27 with TRBJ1-3, with a possible D match to TRBD1 (5 bases). The germline gives CDR1 MNHEY, CDR2 SMNVEV (reference sequence). Trimming cost V 0 bases and J 0 bases, with 12 bases left between them. This CDR3 is 17 amino acids long. In DNA, the CDR3 is TGTGCCAGCAGTTTATCCTTTGGACAAACCTCTGGAAACACCATATATTTT. Protein: CASSLSFGQTSGNTIYF.

This chain joins TRBV6-2 or TRBV6-3 and TRBJ1-5; TRBD1 might be the D (5 bases). Germline CDR1 and CDR2: MNHEY and SVGEGT. Deletions cut 0 bases from V and 2 bases from J, with 11 bases between. This CDR3 is built from 16 residues. This CDR3 reads CASSYSGGGGNQPQHF. In DNA form, the CDR3 reads TGTGCCAGCAGTTACTCGGGCGGGGGAGGCAATCAGCCCCAGCATTTT.

This clone was recorded only once. The genes are TRBV6-5 and TRBJ1-2, with 10 bases matching TRBD1. The V and J ends lost 2 bases and 6 bases, in that order; junction bases with no gene match: 3. CDR1 and CDR2 from the germline V gene are MNHEY and SVGAGI. This CDR3 is built from 14 residues. CDR3 sequence (DNA): TGTGCCAGCAGTTACGTCGGGACAGGGGATGGCTACACCTTC. The encoded protein is CASSYVGTGDGYTF.

This clone was found a few times. This chain connects TRBV3-1 (or the pseudogene TRBV3-2) to TRBJ1-1; no clear D. This CDR3 contains 11 residues. Trimming took 3 bases from V and 8 from J, leaving 7 bases between them. Germline-derived CDR1 and CDR2 are LGHDT and YNNKEL (reference sequence). This CDR3 reads CASSQGGEAFF. The DNA of the CDR3 is TGTGCCAGCAGCCAGGGCGGGGAAGCTTTCTTT.

The chain has TRBV5-1 and TRBJ1-1, with D tentatively TRBD1 (6 bases). Trimming took off 1 base at V and 1 base at J, with 8 bases between the two ends. Germline V lookup: CDR1 SGHRS, CDR2 YFSETQ. This CDR3 region has 14 residues. CDR3 region: CASSLSRGNTEAFF. As DNA, the CDR3 is TGCGCCAGCAGCTTGTCCAGGGGGAACACTGAAGCTTTCTTT.

The V and J genes are TRBV11-3 and TRBJ2-5, with 10 bases fitting TRBD1. The CDR3 is made up of 15 amino acids. CDR1 SGHNT and CDR2 YENEEA come from the germline V gene. Trimming at V came to 5 bases and at J to 5 bases, leaving 8 bases not matched to a gene. CDR3 DNA sequence: TGTGCCAGCAGCGCCAAGACAGGGGGCCGGGAGACCCAGTACTTC. Encoded protein: CASSAKTGGRETQYF.

This chain links TRBV14 with TRBJ1-5, with D unresolved. Per germline, CDR1 SGHDN and CDR2 FVKESK. The CDR3 totals 13 residues. V was clipped by 2 bases and J by 4 bases, with 6 bases between them. DNA for the CDR3: TGTGCCAGCAGCCAATCGAGAAATCAGCCCCAGCATTTT. Encoded protein: CASSQSRNQPQHF.

On this clone itself: This same CDR3 is encoded by further DNA sequences in the sample. The V gene is TRBV7-2, the J gene TRBJ1-5, with D uncertain. The ends were cut back, 1 base at V and 6 bases at J, with 7 bases in the middle. Per germline, CDR1 SGHTA and CDR2 FQGNSA. The CDR3 covers 13 residues. In DNA form, the CDR3 reads TGTGCCAGCAGCTTAGAAGGGAGTCAGCCCCAGCATTTT. Amino acids: CASSLEGSQPQHF.

The V call is TRBV10-3, the J call TRBJ2-3; D possibly corresponds to TRBD2 (6 bases). The germline V and J ends were trimmed by 5 bases and 3 bases, with 27 bases remaining between them. This CDR3 contains 19 residues. Germline CDR1 ENHRY, CDR2 SYGVKD. CDR3 nucleotides: TGTGCCATCAGTAAGATGACGCGGCGGGGCGGCCGGAGGACAGATACGCAGTATTTT. Its protein is CAISKMTRRGGRRTDTQYF.

This chain links TRBV5-5 with TRBJ2-3; 7 bases line up with TRBD1. The CDR3 has 14 residues. Losses at the gene ends were 4 bases for V and 5 bases for J; bases not matched to a gene: 7. From germline, CDR1 is SGHKS and CDR2 YYEKEE (reference sequence). The CDR3 coding sequence is TGTGCCAGCAGCATCGGACAGGCGGGAGATACGCAGTATTTT. Encoded protein: CASSIGQAGDTQYF.

For this clone: A read error may account for a junction end that differs from germline. The chain couples TRBV12-3 or TRBV12-4 to TRBJ2-7, with 8 bases matching TRBD2. The CDR3 consists of 13 residues. The CDR3 region is CASWLNGGARLDF. CDR3 nucleotide sequence: TGTGCCAGCTGGCTCAACGGGGGGGCCAGACTGGACTTC.

This chain connects TRBV12-3 or TRBV12-4 to TRBJ2-3; D is perhaps TRBD2 (6 bases). Trimming took 1 base from V and 4 from J, leaving 6 bases between them. The CDR3 spans 13 residues. In DNA form, the CDR3 reads TGTGCCAGCAGTTTAGGCGGGGCAGATACGCAGTATTTT. The encoded protein is CASSLGGADTQYF.

The chain couples TRBV7-3 to TRBJ2-1, with TRBD2 matching over 8 bases. This CDR3 spans 16 amino acids. J lost 8 bases, V lost 0 bases, and 9 bases had no gene match. Germline assignment: CDR1 SGHTA and CDR2 FQGTGA. Here the CDR3 DNA reads TGTGCCAGCAGCTTAACCAGCGGGAGCATAGTGGATGAGCAGTTCTTC. It is translated as CASSLTSGSIVDEQFF.

This clone came up a few times. The V and J genes are TRBV5-1 and TRBJ2-2, with TRBD1 matching 8 bases. Germline V gives CDR1 SGHRS, CDR2 YFSETQ. The CDR3 has 19 residues. J gave up 0 bases and V 0 bases, and 10 bases lay outside the gene matches. CDR3 in amino acids: CASSLDRAAGGSNTGELFF. The DNA of the CDR3 is TGCGCCAGCAGCTTGGATCGAGCGGCAGGGGGCTCGAACACCGGGGAGCTGTTTTTT.

The genes are TRBV5-1 and TRBJ1-1; possible D gene TRBD1, 6 bases. CDR3 length: 15 amino acids. V lost 4 bases, J lost 7 bases, and 20 bases lay in between. The germline CDR1 and CDR2 sequences are SGHRS and YFSETQ. Written as DNA, the CDR3 is TGCGCCAGCAGCAAAGAGGGGGGGCCGGTGAATGAAGCTTTCTTT. It is translated as CASSKEGGPVNEAFF.

This clone occurred once. The rearrangement links TRBV12-3 or TRBV12-4 to TRBJ2-1; D is unclear. The CDR3 contains 11 residues. V lost 6 bases and J lost 8, with 8 bases in between. CDR3 nucleotide sequence: TGTGCCAGCAGCTCTCCCTATGAGCAGTTCTTC. Translating gives CASSSPYEQFF.

The gene calls are TRBV5-6 and TRBJ1-1; no firm D call. V dropped 1 base and J dropped 7 bases, with 8 bases sitting between them. The CDR3 has 12 residues. The germline V gene has CDR1 SGHDT and CDR2 YYEEEE. The CDR3 DNA reads TGTGCCAGCAGCTTGATAGGGAGTGAAGCTTTCTTT. It translates to CASSLIGSEAFF.

The J gene is TRBJ1-1, the V gene TRBV19; D is unresolved. CDR1 is LNHDA and CDR2 is SQIVND in the germline V gene (reference sequence). Trimming pared 3 bases from V and 0 bases from J, leaving 5 bases between. The CDR3 contains 13 residues. The CDR3 DNA reads as TGTGCCAGTAGTATCGTTTTGAACACTGAAGCTTTCTTT. It codes for CASSIVLNTEAFF.

The chain recombines TRBV27 with TRBJ1-4, with 7 bases identical to TRBD1. J lost 4 bases, V lost 10 bases, and 12 bases had no gene match. The CDR3 consists of 15 residues. The germline V gene encodes CDR1 MNHEY and CDR2 SMNVEV (reference sequence). The CDR3 DNA is TGTGCCACCCGACTAGGACAGGCCTATAATGAAAAACTGTTTTTT. Its protein is CATRLGQAYNEKLFF.

The chain has TRBV18 and TRBJ1-1; 8 nucleotides align to TRBD1. With 3 bases clipped from V and 9 bases from J, the junction kept 9 bases outside the gene matches. Per the germline V gene, CDR1 is KGHSH and CDR2 is LQKENI. The CDR3 loop spans 14 amino acids. CDR3 nucleotide sequence: TGTGCCAGCTCACCCGACAGGGGCGCCGGGCAAGCTTTCTTT. It codes for CASSPDRGAGQAFF.

V usage is TRBV15 and J usage is TRBJ1-2, with D possibly matching TRBD1 (6 bases). Deletions cut 3 bases from V and 2 bases from J, with 13 bases between. Germline values: CDR1 LNHNV, CDR2 YYDKDF (reference sequence). The CDR3 has 15 residues. Here the CDR3 reads CATSRTGFRNYGYTF. Written as DNA, the CDR3 is TGTGCCACCAGCAGGACAGGTTTTCGGAACTATGGCTACACCTTC.

This clone has a handful of counts. This sequence joins TRBV3-1 (or the pseudogene TRBV3-2) and TRBJ2-7, with 7 bases that match TRBD2. Looked up from germline, CDR1 is LGHDT and CDR2 is YNNKEL (reference sequence). This CDR3 region has 15 residues. The trim removed 3 bases at V and 2 bases at J, leaving 7 bases unmatched. The CDR3 here is CASSQRSGEPYEQYF. As DNA, the CDR3 is TGTGCCAGCAGCCAGCGCAGCGGGGAACCCTACGAGCAGTACTTC.

The chain recombines TRBV6-6 with TRBJ1-2; a weak D match, TRBD1 (6 bases). Per the germline V gene, CDR1 is MNHNY and CDR2 is SVGAGI (reference sequence). The CDR3 runs 14 residues. V gave up 5 bases and J gave up 2 bases, with 12 bases separating them. The CDR3 region is CASSAQGHNYGYTF. CDR3 in DNA: TGTGCCAGCAGTGCACAGGGTCACAACTATGGCTACACCTTC.

This rearrangement joins TRBV19 to TRBJ2-2; 7 bases are a match to TRBD2. This CDR3 has 14 amino acids. V gave up 3 bases and J gave up 5 bases; unmatched junction bases: 3. CDR1 and CDR2 from the germline V gene are LNHDA and SQIVND (reference sequence). As DNA, the CDR3 is TGTGCCAGTAGTATCCCTAGCGGAACCGGGGAGCTGTTTTTT. The encoded protein is CASSIPSGTGELFF.

This clone was observed a single time. This chain links TRBV3-1 (or the pseudogene TRBV3-2) with TRBJ1-1; 9 nucleotides line up with TRBD1. Germline assignment: CDR1 LGHDT and CDR2 YNNKEL (reference sequence). Trimming took 4 bases from V and 6 from J; bases not matched to a gene: 9. The CDR3 covers 15 residues. The CDR3 here is CASSLPGQGLPEAFF. The CDR3 nucleotides are TGTGCCAGCAGCCTTCCGGGACAGGGCCTGCCTGAAGCTTTCTTT.